This T cell receptor (beta chain) comes out of a study of vaccination effects on CD4 cells after COVID-19. Findings of the study overall: Vaccine- and infection-induced clones showed marked clonal contraction late following vaccination.

This CDR3 spans 13 amino acids. This clone has a handful of counts. Its antigen is not known. The table came from immunoSEQ multiplex PCR; TCRdb's copy has only in-frame clones and leaves some out. The table shows roughly 33,000 clones, with approximately 73% occurring only once. Prior to sequencing, the ViraFEST assay stimulated PBMC with viral peptide pools, which expanded the antigen-specific CD4+ T cells. Subsequent to a culture period of nine to ten days, CD4+ T cells were isolated. Nucleocapsid antibody tests were negative, and the vaccine recipients had no prior SARS-CoV-2 infection. Half-medium changes using IL-2 medium occurred on days 3 and 7.

The sample was CD4+ T cells from PBMCs cultured with HCoV-OC43 spike peptides, taken before COVID-19 vaccination. Subset here: HCoV-OC43 spike overlapping peptide pool stimulation. The TCR was taken from a human donor who received a COVID-19 vaccine. V and J are TRBV21-1 and TRBJ2-2. TRBV21-1 has pseudogene status. The CDR3 nucleotides are TGTGCCAGCAGCCCTCCAAGTACCGGGGAGCTGTTTTTT. It specifies CASSPPSTGELFF.